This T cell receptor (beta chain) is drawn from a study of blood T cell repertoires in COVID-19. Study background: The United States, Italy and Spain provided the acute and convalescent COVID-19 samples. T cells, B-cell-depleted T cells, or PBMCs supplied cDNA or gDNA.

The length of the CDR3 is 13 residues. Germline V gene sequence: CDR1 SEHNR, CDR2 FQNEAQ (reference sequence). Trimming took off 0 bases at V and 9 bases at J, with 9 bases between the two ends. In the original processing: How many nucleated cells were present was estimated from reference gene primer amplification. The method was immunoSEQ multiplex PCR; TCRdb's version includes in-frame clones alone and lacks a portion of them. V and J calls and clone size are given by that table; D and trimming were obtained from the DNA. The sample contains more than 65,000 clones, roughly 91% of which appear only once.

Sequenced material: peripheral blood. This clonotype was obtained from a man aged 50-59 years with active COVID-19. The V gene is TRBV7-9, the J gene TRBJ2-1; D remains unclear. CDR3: CASSLASMIEQFF. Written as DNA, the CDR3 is TGTGCCAGCAGCTTAGCGTCTATGATTGAGCAGTTCTTC.